This T cell receptor (beta chain) was obtained from a study of T cell repertoires in cytomegalovirus infection. Study summary: From public TCR beta signatures came an indication of both CMV infection and matching HLA type.

The CDR3 consists of 13 residues. CDR1 is MNHNY, CDR2 SVGAGI, per germline (reference sequence). The V gene end was trimmed by 6 bases and the J gene end by 5 bases; junction bases not matched to a gene: 4. MiXCR, run by TCRdb on the reads, gives a single entry per CDR3 protein. The data show fewer than 1,000,000 distinct CDR3 sequences, with around a third seen just once and about 14% held by the top ten. This clonotype has a handful of counts. The antigen remains undetermined. The sequencing here drew on cultured CD8+ T cells from PBMCs, taken from culture after CMV antigen stimulation. The rearrangement joins TRBV6-6 to TRBJ1-2, with 9 bases matching TRBD1. The TCR sequence derives from a human donor in good health (CMV status not recorded). Some clones in this sample may be carry-over from other donors' samples. The DNA of the CDR3 is TGTGCCAGCAGAACCGGGACAGGGTATGGCTACACCTTC. Its protein is CASRTGTGYGYTF.